The rows below give T cell receptor beta chains drawn from one sample of a study of T cell repertoires in cytomegalovirus infection. TCRdb fed the reads into MiXCR, producing one record per CDR3 protein. This sample has some 500,000 distinct CDR3 sequences, with roughly a third found just once. No antigens are known for them. The material sequenced was cultured PBMCs, taken from culture after CMV antigen stimulation. Receptors originate from a human donor in good health (CMV status not recorded). Some clones in this sample may be carry-over from other donors' samples. CDR3s include the opening cysteine and the closing phenylalanine or tryptophan. D genes are given only for firm matches. Clone size is stated in some rows and not others, as once, few, many or a class when expanded.

TRBJ1-1	-	TRBV29-1	-	TGCAGCGGTGCGGGGGCTGAAGCTTTCTTT	CSGAGAEAFF
TRBJ2-1	TRBD2	TRBV19	few	TGTGCCAGTAGGTGGAGCGGGAGGCGAAATGAGCAGTTCTTC	CASRWSGRRNEQFF
TRBJ1-1	-	TRBV7-2	-	TGTGCCAGCAGCTTTGGATGGACTGAAGCTTTCTTT	CASSFGWTEAFF
TRBJ1-1	TRBD1	TRBV19	-	TGTGCCAGTACCACCCAGGGGGCTGCCACTGAAGCTTTCTTT	CASTTQGAATEAFF
TRBJ1-4	-	TRBV27	-	TGTGCCAGCAGTTTAGGACAGTCCTTTGCAACTAATGAAAAACTGTTTTTT	CASSLGQSFATNEKLFF
TRBJ1-3	-	TRBV7-2	many	TGTGCCAGCGGGACTGACGGCTCTGGAAACACCATATATTTT	CASGTDGSGNTIYF
TRBJ2-5	-	TRBV7-6	few	TGTGCCAGCAGCTTTCCTCGTGGGGAGACCCAGTACTTC	CASSFPRGETQYF
TRBJ2-5	TRBD1	TRBV7-9	-	TGTGCCAGCAGCTTATTTGAGGGACAGGGCCAAGAGACCCAGTACTTC	CASSLFEGQGQETQYF
TRBJ2-3	-	TRBV11-3	many	TGTGCCAGCAGCGCCCTACGAGATACGCAGTATTTT	CASSALRDTQYF
TRBJ2-3	TRBD2	TRBV28	few	TGTGCCAGCAGTTTACGACAGGGGGGAGTGACTAGCGGGAGAAGGGGAACCCCAGATACGCAGTATTTT	CASSLRQGGVTSGRRGTPDTQYF
TRBJ2-5	TRBD2	TRBV12-3/TRBV12-4	-	TGTGCCAGCAGTTCCGCCGGACTAGCGGGAGGGGAGACCCAGTACTTC	CASSSAGLAGGETQYF
TRBJ2-2	-	TRBV5-1	-	TGCGCCAGCAGCCAGACGGTAGAGTCGAACACCGGGGAGCTGTTTTTT	CASSQTVESNTGELFF
TRBJ2-2	-	TRBV6-6	-	TGTGCCAGCAGCGATCCACTAGGAGGCACGACCGGGGAGCTGTTTTTT	CASSDPLGGTTGELFF
TRBJ2-3	TRBD2	TRBV2	few	TGTGCCAGCAGTCCCGGGGGTAGCGGGACCACAGATACGCAGTATTTT	CASSPGGSGTTDTQYF
TRBJ2-5	-	TRBV7-9	few	TGTGCCAGCAGCACTTGGGCGGGGACAGAAGAGACCCAGTACTTC	CASSTWAGTEETQYF
TRBJ2-1	-	TRBV12-3/TRBV12-4	-	TGTGCCAGCAGACCCGAGAGTACCTCCTACAATGAGCAGTTCTTC	CASRPESTSYNEQFF
TRBJ2-3	TRBD2	TRBV3-1	-	TGTGCCAGCAGCCAAGGGGACCTAGCGGGAGATACGCAGTATTTT	CASSQGDLAGDTQYF
TRBJ1-1	-	TRBV6-2/TRBV6-3	-	TGTGCCAGCAGTTACGCAGGGGACACTGAAGCTTTCTTT	CASSYAGDTEAFF
TRBJ2-3	TRBD1	TRBV2	-	TGTGCCAGCACTAGGGACAGGTTTACAGATACGCAGTATTTT	CASTRDRFTDTQYF
TRBJ2-4	TRBD2	TRBV20-1	once	TGCAGTGCTACCCGTAGCGGGATAGCCAAAAACATTCAGTACTTC	CSATRSGIAKNIQYF
TRBJ1-5	TRBD1	TRBV2	-	TGTGCCAGCAGGGGACAGGGATCTATCAATCAGCCCCAGCATTTT	CASRGQGSINQPQHF
TRBJ1-3	-	TRBV5-4	-	TGTGCCAGCAGCTCGACAGTCTCTGGAAACACCATATATTTT	CASSSTVSGNTIYF
TRBJ2-6	-	TRBV2	-	TGTGCCAGGGGAGGTGGATCTGGGGCCAACGTCCTGACTTTC	CARGGGSGANVLTF
TRBJ1-2	-	TRBV12-3/TRBV12-4	-	TGTGCCAGCAGCCCGACAGAAACCAACTATGGCTACACCTTC	CASSPTETNYGYTF
TRBJ2-7	-	TRBV7-2	-	TGTGCCAGCAGCCCAATTGGCGGCTCCTACGAGCAGTACTTC	CASSPIGGSYEQYF
TRBJ2-2	TRBD2	TRBV10-3	-	TGTGCCTGCTCCGGGACTAGCGGACCATTTAACACCGGGGAGCTGTTTTTT	CACSGTSGPFNTGELFF
TRBJ2-3	-	TRBV4-1	-	TGCGCCAGCAGCCAAGTCGGGGTTCCAGATACGCAGTATTTT	CASSQVGVPDTQYF
TRBJ2-2	-	TRBV7-9	-	TGTGCCAGCAGCCAGGCGGCGGATTACACCGGGGAGCTGTTTTTT	CASSQAADYTGELFF